This entry describes one T cell receptor (beta chain). No cognate antigen has been identified for it. Base qualities are not provided; no much larger clone lies one nucleotide away. For CDR1 and CDR2, the germline V gene lists MDHEN and SYDVKM. V has 5 bases trimmed and J has 6 bases trimmed; junction bases matching no gene number 3. Reading from cysteine to phenylalanine, the CDR3 counts 13 amino acids. The CDR3 DNA has 39 bases and is translated from base 1. The source of the sample is a study of shared clonotypes between healthy human individuals (dated by TCRdb to between 2020 and 2021). Broadly, across the study: The cohort included a few men and a couple of women between 18 and 49 years of age. For each donor, CD4 naive and CD4 memory were each run on three plates, CD8 naive on two plates, and CD8 memory on one plate. Leukapheresis yielded between about 0.9 and 8.9 billion PBMCs per donor. To estimate repertoire size and how much clonotype sharing occurs between individuals, the study deeply sequenced the blood TCR repertoires of several healthy adults. Different laboratories and diverse techniques were used to prepare libraries and sequence TCR repertoires, to increase sequencing depth and limit assay-specific biases. Here is what the overall study found, with its caveats: Because the study included only a small number of donors, the genetic and exposure-history diversity represented was limited. Higher generation probabilities were observed for clonotypes shared by all four sorted-subset donors than for non-shared clonotypes. Naive subsets generally had larger estimated clonotype richness than memory subsets did. Across several donors, about 4.5% of naive CD4, approximately 3.6% of naive CD8, about 2.3% of memory CD4, and 0.4% to 0.45% of memory CD8 clonotypes were shared. Rarefaction of sorted-subset datasets indicated incomplete sequencing despite the large sequencing depth. Sampling was restricted to blood, and TCR repertoires in tissues likely differ from the TCR repertoires found in blood. Based on pairwise subsampling, the degree of clonotype sharing among donors was expected to be affected by sequencing depth.

Donors were healthy HIV-negative adults with no recently reported acute infections or vaccinations. Every donor was a Caucasian adult residing in Nashville, Tennessee, USA. CD4+ T cells were enriched through magnetic negative selection, after which naive cells were positively selected on CD45RA and the remaining negative fraction served as the memory subset. After blood collection by leukapheresis, PBMCs were isolated using Ficoll-Histopaque density gradient centrifugation and then cryopreserved in the vapor phase of liquid nitrogen. Purity and quantity of every magnetically sorted T cell population were checked by analytical flow cytometry. Each sorted fraction had its genomic DNA isolated and then quantified by UV absorbance on a Nanodrop 2000c. Using the deep immunoSEQ assay, multiplex PCR amplified TCR CDR3 regions from genomic DNA. For each cell subset, the extracted genomic DNA was distributed evenly across all wells of several immunoSEQ 96-well plates, and each plate served as one replicate. Each replicate PCR for sorted subsets received 150 to 250 ng genomic DNA, equal to about 30,000 T cell genomes. Purified libraries were measured with a Qubit 3.0 fluorometer, size-checked on a Bioanalyzer 2100, and measured again with the KAPA Library Quantification kit. Each immunoSEQ 96-well plate was sequenced on its own single-read 150-cycle Illumina NextSeq 550 flow cell. The authors' analysis ran thus. Because only junctional sequences without quality scores were contained in the immunoSEQ output, filtering matching that applied to full-length reads could not be performed. To assign V/J genes and CDR3, sequences were annotated using PyIR, a Python wrapper for IgBLAST v1.9, with IMGT germline references. Any read was removed if the V/J assignment was weak (E-value above 1e-6), the CDR3 was missing, or the read contained stop codons, out-of-frame junctions, or ambiguous translated residues. V3J clonotypes were defined as sequences sharing the same inferred V gene, J gene, and CDR3 amino acid sequence. Percentage overlap between repertoires was computed as shared unique clonotypes divided by the size of the smaller repertoire. Repertoire richness was assessed with RTK rarefaction, the Chao1 estimator, and Recon v2.1 estimates of unobserved clonotypes. Generation probabilities were computed with OLGA for all TCRbeta clonotypes obtained by the gDNA method from a few donors. This immuneACCESS table, as held by TCRdb, lists in-frame sequences with V and J called but not all clones. Of the missing ones, under half trace to an unresolved V gene in checked studies; the others have no known cause. That table supplies the V and J calls and clone size; D and trimming were determined from the DNA. The sample records roughly 500,000 clones, approximately 94% of which are singletons. Of the sample, under 0.065% is held by the ten largest clones.

The sequence joins TRBV28 to TRBJ2-7; 11 bases in between match TRBD1. Sequencing was carried out using naive CD4+ T cells sorted from blood. Interpreted using the paper, the cell subset or site label stands for: CD45RA+ positively selected. The receptor was isolated from a woman younger than 45 in good health. The DNA is TGTGCCAGCAGTCCGGGACAGGGGGGCGAGCAGTACTTC. It translates as CASSPGQGGEQYF.